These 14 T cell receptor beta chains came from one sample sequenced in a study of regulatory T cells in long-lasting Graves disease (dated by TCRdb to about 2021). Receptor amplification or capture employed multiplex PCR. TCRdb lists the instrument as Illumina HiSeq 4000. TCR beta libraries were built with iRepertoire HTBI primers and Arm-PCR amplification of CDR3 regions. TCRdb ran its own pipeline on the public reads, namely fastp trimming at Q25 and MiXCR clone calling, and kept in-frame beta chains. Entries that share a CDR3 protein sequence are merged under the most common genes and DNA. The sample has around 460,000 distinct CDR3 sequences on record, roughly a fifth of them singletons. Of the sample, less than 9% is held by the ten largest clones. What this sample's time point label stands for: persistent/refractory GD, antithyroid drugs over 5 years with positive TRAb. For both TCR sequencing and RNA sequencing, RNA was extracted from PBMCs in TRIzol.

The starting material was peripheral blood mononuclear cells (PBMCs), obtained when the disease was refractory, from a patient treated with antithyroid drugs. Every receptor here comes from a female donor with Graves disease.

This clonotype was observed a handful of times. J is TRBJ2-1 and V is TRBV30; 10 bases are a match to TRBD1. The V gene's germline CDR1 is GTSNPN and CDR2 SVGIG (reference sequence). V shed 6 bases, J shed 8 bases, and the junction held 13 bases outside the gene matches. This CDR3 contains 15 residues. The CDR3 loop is CACNAGDRGQYEQFF. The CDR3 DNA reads TGTGCCTGCAATGCCGGCGACAGGGGGCAATATGAGCAGTTCTTC.

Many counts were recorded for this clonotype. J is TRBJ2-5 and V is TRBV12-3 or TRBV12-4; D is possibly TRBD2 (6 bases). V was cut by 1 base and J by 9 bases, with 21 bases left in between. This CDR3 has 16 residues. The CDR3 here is CASSLGEPGFGEAQYF. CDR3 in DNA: TGTGCCAGCAGTTTAGGGGAACCGGGATTCGGGGAGGCCCAGTACTTC.

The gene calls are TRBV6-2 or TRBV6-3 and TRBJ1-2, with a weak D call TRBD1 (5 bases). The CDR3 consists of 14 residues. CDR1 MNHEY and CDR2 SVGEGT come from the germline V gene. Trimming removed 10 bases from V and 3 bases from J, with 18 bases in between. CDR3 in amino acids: CAISSVMGDYGYTF. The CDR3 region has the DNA TGTGCCATCAGCAGTGTAATGGGGGACTATGGCTACACCTTC.

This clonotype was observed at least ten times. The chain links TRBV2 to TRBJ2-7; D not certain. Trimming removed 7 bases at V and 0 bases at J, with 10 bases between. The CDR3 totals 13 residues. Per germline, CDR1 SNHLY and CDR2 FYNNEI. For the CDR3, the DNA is TGTGCCAGCACCGCGACCCGCTCCTACGAGCAGTACTTC. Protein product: CASTATRSYEQYF.

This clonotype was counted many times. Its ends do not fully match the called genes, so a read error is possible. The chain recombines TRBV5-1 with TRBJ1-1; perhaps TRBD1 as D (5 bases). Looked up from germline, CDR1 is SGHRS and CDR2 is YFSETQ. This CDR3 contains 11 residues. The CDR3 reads CASRGDTEAFF. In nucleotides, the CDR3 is TGTGCCAGCCGGGGGGACACTGAAGCTTTCTTT. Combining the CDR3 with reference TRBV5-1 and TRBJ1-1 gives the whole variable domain KAGVTQTPRYLIKTRGQQVTLSCSPISGHRSVSWYQQTPGQGLQFLFEYFSETQRNKGNFPGRFSGRQFSNSRSEMNVSTLELGDSALYLCASRGDTEAFFGQGTRLTVV.

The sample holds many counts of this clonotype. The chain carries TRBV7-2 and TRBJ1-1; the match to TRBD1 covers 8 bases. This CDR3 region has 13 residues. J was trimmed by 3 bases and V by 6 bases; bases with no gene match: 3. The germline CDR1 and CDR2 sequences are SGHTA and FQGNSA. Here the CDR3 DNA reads TGTGCCAGCAGTCTGGACAGGGACACTGAAGCTTTCTTT. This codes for CASSLDRDTEAFF.

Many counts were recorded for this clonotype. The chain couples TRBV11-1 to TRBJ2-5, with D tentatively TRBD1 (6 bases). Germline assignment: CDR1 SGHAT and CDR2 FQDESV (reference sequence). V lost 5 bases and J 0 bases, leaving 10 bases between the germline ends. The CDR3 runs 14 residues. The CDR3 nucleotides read TGTGCCAGCAGCCGCAGGGGATACCAAGAGACCCAGTACTTC. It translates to CASSRRGYQETQYF.

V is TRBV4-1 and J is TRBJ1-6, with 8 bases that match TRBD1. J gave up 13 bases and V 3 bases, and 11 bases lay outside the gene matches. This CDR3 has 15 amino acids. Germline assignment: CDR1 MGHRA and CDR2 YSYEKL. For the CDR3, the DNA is TGCGCCAGCAGCCAGTCTCTGGACAGGGCCAACCCCCTCCACTTT. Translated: CASSQSLDRANPLHF.

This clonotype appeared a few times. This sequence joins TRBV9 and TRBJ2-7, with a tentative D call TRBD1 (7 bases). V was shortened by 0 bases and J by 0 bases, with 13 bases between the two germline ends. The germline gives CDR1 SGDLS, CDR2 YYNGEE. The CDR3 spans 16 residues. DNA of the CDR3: TGTGCCAGCAGCGTAGGATCGGAGGGGGCCTCCTACGAGCAGTACTTC. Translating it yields CASSVGSEGASYEQYF.

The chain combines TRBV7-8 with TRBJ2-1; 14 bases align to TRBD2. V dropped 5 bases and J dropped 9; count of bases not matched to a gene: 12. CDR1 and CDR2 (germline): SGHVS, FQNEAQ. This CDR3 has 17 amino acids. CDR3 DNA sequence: TGTGCCAGCAGCCCTTTTCCGGGACTAGCGGGAGAGGGTGAGCAGTTCTTC. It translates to CASSPFPGLAGEGEQFF.

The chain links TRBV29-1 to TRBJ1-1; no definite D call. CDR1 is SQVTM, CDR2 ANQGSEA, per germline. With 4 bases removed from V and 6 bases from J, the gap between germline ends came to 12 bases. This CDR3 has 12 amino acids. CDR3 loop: CSVATPSAEAFF. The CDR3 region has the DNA TGCAGCGTTGCTACCCCCAGCGCTGAAGCTTTCTTT.

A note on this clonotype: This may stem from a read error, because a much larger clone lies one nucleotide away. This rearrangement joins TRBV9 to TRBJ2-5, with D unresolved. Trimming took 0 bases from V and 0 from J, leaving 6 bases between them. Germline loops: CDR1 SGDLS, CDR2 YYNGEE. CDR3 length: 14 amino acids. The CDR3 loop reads CASSVGHNQETQYF. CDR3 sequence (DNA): TGTGCCAGCAGCGTAGGACACAACCAAGAGACCCAGTACTTC.

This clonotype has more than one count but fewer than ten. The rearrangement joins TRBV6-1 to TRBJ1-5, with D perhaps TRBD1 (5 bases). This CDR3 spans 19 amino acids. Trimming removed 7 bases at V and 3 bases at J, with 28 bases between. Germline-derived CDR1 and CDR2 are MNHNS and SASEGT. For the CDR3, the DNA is TGTGCCAGCATTTTACTTTCACATAGCGCGTCGGGGCTCAATCAGCCCCAGCATTTT. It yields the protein CASILLSHSASGLNQPQHF.

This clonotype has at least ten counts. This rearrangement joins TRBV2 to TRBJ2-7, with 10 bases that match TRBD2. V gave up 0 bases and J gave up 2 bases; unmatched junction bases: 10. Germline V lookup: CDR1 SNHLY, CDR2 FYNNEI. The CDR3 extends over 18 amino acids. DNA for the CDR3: TGTGCCAGCAGTGAAGCGCTTCCGGGACTAGCGTCTCCCTACGAGCAGTACTTC. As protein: CASSEALPGLASPYEQYF.